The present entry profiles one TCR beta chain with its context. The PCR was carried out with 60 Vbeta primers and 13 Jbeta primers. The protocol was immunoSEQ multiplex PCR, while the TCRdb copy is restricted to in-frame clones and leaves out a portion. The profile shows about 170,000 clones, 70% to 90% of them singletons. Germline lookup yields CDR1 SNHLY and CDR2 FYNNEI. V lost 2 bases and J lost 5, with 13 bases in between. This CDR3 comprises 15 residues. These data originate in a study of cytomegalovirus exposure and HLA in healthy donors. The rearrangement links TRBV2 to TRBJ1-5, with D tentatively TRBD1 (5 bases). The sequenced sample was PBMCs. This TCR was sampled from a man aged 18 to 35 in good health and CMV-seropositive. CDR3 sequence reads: CASSESRVPDQPQHF. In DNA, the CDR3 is TGTGCCAGCAGTGAATCCAGGGTCCCCGATCAGCCCCAGCATTTT.